Listed below are T cell receptor beta chains from one sample, sequenced in a study of T-cell memory formation after mild COVID-19. TCRdb ran MiXCR on the 5' RACE reads and lists one entry per CDR3 protein. The sample records roughly 610,000 distinct CDR3 sequences, roughly a sixth being singletons. Sequenced: PBMCs or a T cell subset sorted from them (not recorded which). These receptors came from an adult woman who had mild COVID-19 (a few samples of this study predate the infection). Cell type and time point are not known. The CDR3 runs from the conserved cysteine through the conserved F or W. Each record gives: clone size, D gene, V gene, J gene, CDR3 protein, CDR3 DNA. A D gene is named only where the DNA matches it firmly. The size field is filled for only some rows; it gives once, few, many or a size class.

clone_size: few; d_call: TRBD1; v_call: TRBV5-1; j_call: TRBJ1-1; cdr3_aa: CASSLQAGQANTEAFF; cdr3_nt: TGCGCCAGCAGCTTGCAGGCGGGACAGGCGAACACTGAAGCTTTCTTT
clone_size: .; d_call: TRBD1; v_call: TRBV19; j_call: TRBJ2-6; cdr3_aa: CASRRDRVPGLPGSGANVLTF; cdr3_nt: TGTGCCAGTAGGCGAGACAGGGTCCCGGGCTTACCAGGGTCTGGGGCCAACGTCCTGACTTTC
clone_size: few; d_call: TRBD1; v_call: TRBV6-5; j_call: TRBJ2-7; cdr3_aa: CASSYSGQGAYEQYF; cdr3_nt: TGTGCCAGCAGTTACTCGGGACAGGGGGCCTACGAGCAGTACTTC
clone_size: .; d_call: .; v_call: TRBV5-1; j_call: TRBJ2-2; cdr3_aa: CASSLGLTHTNTGELFF; cdr3_nt: TGCGCCAGCAGCTTGGGACTAACCCACACGAACACCGGGGAGCTGTTTTTT
clone_size: many; d_call: TRBD1; v_call: TRBV5-1; j_call: TRBJ2-4; cdr3_aa: CASSLAPGQENIQYF; cdr3_nt: TGCGCCAGCAGCTTAGCACCGGGACAGGAGAACATTCAGTACTTC
clone_size: few; d_call: TRBD2; v_call: TRBV7-9; j_call: TRBJ2-1; cdr3_aa: CASSFYLAGAFYNEQFF; cdr3_nt: TGTGCCAGCAGCTTCTATCTAGCGGGAGCTTTCTACAATGAGCAGTTCTTC
clone_size: .; d_call: .; v_call: TRBV14; j_call: TRBJ2-4; cdr3_aa: CASSQGSQLAKNIQYF; cdr3_nt: TGTGCCAGCAGCCAAGGGTCGCAACTAGCCAAAAACATTCAGTACTTC
clone_size: .; d_call: .; v_call: TRBV9; j_call: TRBJ1-6; cdr3_aa: CASSVGRGGNSPLHF; cdr3_nt: TGTGCCAGCAGCGTAGGAAGGGGCGGTAATTCACCCCTCCACTTT
clone_size: .; d_call: .; v_call: TRBV6-2/TRBV6-3; j_call: TRBJ2-3; cdr3_aa: CASSYSLSPTDTQYF; cdr3_nt: TGTGCCAGCAGTTACTCTCTAAGTCCCACAGATACGCAGTATTTT
clone_size: many; d_call: .; v_call: TRBV20-1; j_call: TRBJ1-2; cdr3_aa: CSARGPGRKTAGYTF; cdr3_nt: TGCAGTGCTAGAGGCCCGGGGAGAAAGACTGCTGGCTACACCTTC
clone_size: .; d_call: .; v_call: TRBV2; j_call: TRBJ2-7; cdr3_aa: CASLARAGSYEQYF; cdr3_nt: TGTGCCAGCCTGGCGAGGGCAGGGAGCTACGAGCAGTACTTC
clone_size: few; d_call: TRBD1; v_call: TRBV7-9; j_call: TRBJ2-1; cdr3_aa: CASRDGTVQYEQFF; cdr3_nt: TGTGCCAGCAGAGACGGGACAGTCCAGTATGAGCAGTTCTTC
clone_size: few; d_call: .; v_call: TRBV9; j_call: TRBJ2-2; cdr3_aa: CASSPAGGGELFF; cdr3_nt: TGTGCCAGCAGCCCAGCTGGGGGAGGGGAGCTGTTTTTT
clone_size: few; d_call: TRBD1; v_call: TRBV5-1; j_call: TRBJ2-7; cdr3_aa: CASKTGGGYEQYF; cdr3_nt: TGCGCCAGCAAGACAGGGGGTGGCTACGAGCAGTACTTC
clone_size: .; d_call: TRBD2; v_call: TRBV20-1; j_call: TRBJ2-1; cdr3_aa: CSALAGYNEQFF; cdr3_nt: TGCAGTGCCTTAGCGGGATACAATGAGCAGTTCTTC
clone_size: many; d_call: TRBD2; v_call: TRBV7-3; j_call: TRBJ2-3; cdr3_aa: CASSKTSGGPLDTQYF; cdr3_nt: TGTGCCAGCAGCAAGACTAGCGGGGGCCCCTTGGATACGCAGTATTTT
clone_size: .; d_call: .; v_call: TRBV2; j_call: TRBJ1-5; cdr3_aa: CASTREQGQPQHF; cdr3_nt: TGTGCCAGCACCAGGGAGCAGGGTCAGCCCCAGCATTTT
clone_size: many; d_call: TRBD1; v_call: TRBV5-1; j_call: TRBJ2-3; cdr3_aa: CASVSGGLLGHRTDTQYF; cdr3_nt: TGCGCCAGTGTATCAGGGGGCTTATTAGGACACCGCACAGATACGCAGTATTTT
clone_size: .; d_call: .; v_call: TRBV4-1; j_call: TRBJ2-5; cdr3_aa: CASSKDTGPGETQYF; cdr3_nt: TGCGCCAGCAGCAAAGATACAGGGCCGGGAGAGACCCAGTACTTC
clone_size: .; d_call: TRBD1; v_call: TRBV5-1; j_call: TRBJ2-7; cdr3_aa: CASSISGQGVLEQYF; cdr3_nt: TGCGCCAGCAGCATTTCGGGACAGGGGGTGCTCGAGCAGTACTTC
clone_size: .; d_call: TRBD2; v_call: TRBV4-1; j_call: TRBJ2-1; cdr3_aa: CASSQGRTSSYNEQFF; cdr3_nt: TGCGCCAGCAGCCAAGGGAGGACTAGCTCCTACAATGAGCAGTTCTTC
clone_size: few; d_call: .; v_call: TRBV5-1; j_call: TRBJ2-7; cdr3_aa: CASKTVFSYEQYF; cdr3_nt: TGCGCCAGTAAGACGGTCTTCTCCTACGAGCAGTACTTC
clone_size: .; d_call: TRBD2; v_call: TRBV27; j_call: TRBJ2-1; cdr3_aa: CASSLRLAGGTNEQFF; cdr3_nt: TGTGCCAGCAGTTTAAGACTAGCGGGGGGGACCAATGAGCAGTTCTTC
clone_size: .; d_call: TRBD1; v_call: TRBV7-2; j_call: TRBJ1-5; cdr3_aa: CASSLRAPGTGGYSNQPQHF; cdr3_nt: TGTGCCAGCAGCTTAAGGGCCCCCGGGACAGGGGGTTATAGCAATCAGCCCCAGCATTTT
clone_size: many; d_call: TRBD2; v_call: TRBV12-3/TRBV12-4; j_call: TRBJ2-1; cdr3_aa: CASSFSGSINEQFF; cdr3_nt: TGTGCCAGCAGTTTTAGCGGGAGTATCAATGAGCAGTTCTTC
clone_size: .; d_call: TRBD1; v_call: TRBV24-1; j_call: TRBJ2-3; cdr3_aa: CATSEPGTGMADTQYF; cdr3_nt: TGTGCCACCAGTGAGCCCGGGACAGGGATGGCAGATACGCAGTATTTT
clone_size: few; d_call: .; v_call: TRBV3-1; j_call: TRBJ1-1; cdr3_aa: CASSQIGTEAFF; cdr3_nt: TGTGCCAGCAGCCAAATCGGCACTGAAGCTTTCTTT
clone_size: .; d_call: .; v_call: TRBV7-2; j_call: TRBJ2-1; cdr3_aa: CASSTRGSSYNEQFF; cdr3_nt: TGTGCCAGCAGCACGAGGGGGAGCTCCTACAATGAGCAGTTCTTC
clone_size: .; d_call: .; v_call: TRBV3-1; j_call: TRBJ1-2; cdr3_aa: CASSQEPINYGYTF; cdr3_nt: TGTGCCAGCAGCCAAGAACCCATTAACTATGGCTACACCTTC
clone_size: few; d_call: TRBD1; v_call: TRBV5-1; j_call: TRBJ2-1; cdr3_aa: CASSLETGEHNEQFF; cdr3_nt: TGCGCCAGCAGCTTGGAAACAGGGGAGCACAATGAGCAGTTCTTC
clone_size: .; d_call: .; v_call: TRBV23-1; j_call: TRBJ1-5; cdr3_aa: CASLPPGPSNQPQHF; cdr3_nt: TGCGCCAGCCTGCCACCGGGACCGAGCAATCAGCCCCAGCATTTT
clone_size: few; d_call: TRBD2; v_call: TRBV30; j_call: TRBJ2-1; cdr3_aa: CAWGLAEYNEQFF; cdr3_nt: TGTGCCTGGGGACTAGCGGAATACAATGAGCAGTTCTTC
clone_size: .; d_call: .; v_call: TRBV4-2; j_call: TRBJ2-1; cdr3_aa: CASSQARSSYNEQFF; cdr3_nt: TGTGCCAGCAGCCAGGCTCGCAGCTCCTACAATGAGCAGTTCTTC
clone_size: few; d_call: .; v_call: TRBV4-1; j_call: TRBJ2-5; cdr3_aa: CASSQVERTQYF; cdr3_nt: TGCGCCAGCAGCCAAGTTGAAAGGACCCAGTACTTC
clone_size: .; d_call: TRBD2; v_call: TRBV6-2/TRBV6-3; j_call: TRBJ2-1; cdr3_aa: CASTQTSGNNEQFF; cdr3_nt: TGTGCCAGCACCCAGACTAGCGGGAACAATGAGCAGTTCTTC
clone_size: .; d_call: .; v_call: TRBV3-1; j_call: TRBJ2-7; cdr3_aa: CASSQLDWSEQYF; cdr3_nt: TGTGCCAGCAGCCAATTAGACTGGTCCGAGCAGTACTTC
clone_size: few; d_call: .; v_call: TRBV5-6; j_call: TRBJ2-1; cdr3_aa: CASSWGTDYNEQFF; cdr3_nt: TGTGCCAGCAGCTGGGGGACGGATTACAATGAGCAGTTCTTC
clone_size: .; d_call: .; v_call: TRBV4-3; j_call: TRBJ1-3; cdr3_aa: CASSQATSGNTIYF; cdr3_nt: TGCGCCAGCAGCCAAGCCACCTCTGGAAACACCATATATTTT
clone_size: .; d_call: TRBD1; v_call: TRBV12-3/TRBV12-4; j_call: TRBJ1-2; cdr3_aa: CASSYRTGSHGYTF; cdr3_nt: TGTGCCAGCAGTTATCGGACAGGATCTCATGGCTACACCTTC
clone_size: few; d_call: .; v_call: TRBV27; j_call: TRBJ2-7; cdr3_aa: CASHPRGGNEQYF; cdr3_nt: TGTGCCAGCCATCCCAGGGGGGGAAACGAGCAGTACTTC
clone_size: few; d_call: TRBD1; v_call: TRBV20-1; j_call: TRBJ2-4; cdr3_aa: CSARGQGAAKNIQYF; cdr3_nt: TGCAGTGCCAGGGGACAGGGGGCAGCCAAAAACATTCAGTACTTC
clone_size: few; d_call: TRBD1; v_call: TRBV5-4; j_call: TRBJ2-1; cdr3_aa: CASSPDRVDEQFF; cdr3_nt: TGTGCCAGCAGTCCCGACAGGGTAGATGAGCAGTTCTTC
clone_size: many; d_call: .; v_call: TRBV7-3; j_call: TRBJ1-2; cdr3_aa: CASSRGANYGYTF; cdr3_nt: TGTGCCAGCAGTCGGGGGGCGAACTATGGCTACACCTTC
clone_size: few; d_call: .; v_call: TRBV24-1; j_call: TRBJ2-1; cdr3_aa: CATSVGVYNEQFF; cdr3_nt: TGTGCCACCAGTGTTGGGGTCTACAATGAGCAGTTCTTC
clone_size: .; d_call: TRBD1; v_call: TRBV20-1; j_call: TRBJ2-5; cdr3_aa: CSATGQGTQETQYF; cdr3_nt: TGCAGTGCTACGGGACAGGGGACCCAAGAGACCCAGTACTTC
clone_size: many; d_call: TRBD1; v_call: TRBV12-5; j_call: TRBJ1-1; cdr3_aa: CASGLARGTEAFF; cdr3_nt: TGTGCTAGTGGTTTGGCCAGGGGGACTGAAGCTTTCTTT
clone_size: .; d_call: TRBD2; v_call: TRBV7-9; j_call: TRBJ2-5; cdr3_aa: CASSSVASGGEETQYF; cdr3_nt: TGTGCCAGCAGCTCCGTAGCTAGCGGAGGGGAGGAGACCCAGTACTTC
clone_size: .; d_call: TRBD1; v_call: TRBV12-3/TRBV12-4; j_call: TRBJ1-2; cdr3_aa: CASSHPGQGFSGYTF; cdr3_nt: TGTGCCAGCAGTCACCCGGGACAGGGGTTTTCTGGCTACACCTTC
clone_size: .; d_call: .; v_call: TRBV4-3; j_call: TRBJ1-2; cdr3_aa: CASSLWGTGFNGYTF; cdr3_nt: TGCGCCAGCAGCCTATGGGGAACAGGGTTTAATGGCTACACCTTC